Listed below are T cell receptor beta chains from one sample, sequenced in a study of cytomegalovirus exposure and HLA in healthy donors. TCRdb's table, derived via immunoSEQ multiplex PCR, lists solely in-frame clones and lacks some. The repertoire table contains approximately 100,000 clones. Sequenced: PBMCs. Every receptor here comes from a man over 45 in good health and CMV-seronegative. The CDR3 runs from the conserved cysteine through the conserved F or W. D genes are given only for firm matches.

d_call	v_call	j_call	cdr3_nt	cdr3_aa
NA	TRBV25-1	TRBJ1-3	TGTGCCAGCAGTGACGGCAGGATTGGAAACACCATATATTTT	CASSDGRIGNTIYF
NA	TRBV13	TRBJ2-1	TGTGCCAGCAGCCCGGACAGTAGATACAATGAGCAGTTCTTC	CASSPDSRYNEQFF
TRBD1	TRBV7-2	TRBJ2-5	TGTGCCAGCGCCCCGACAGGGGTCTTCGTAGAGACCCAGTACTTC	CASAPTGVFVETQYF
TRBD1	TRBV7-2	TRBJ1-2	TGTGCCAGCAGCGAGCAGGGGGCGTTTGGCTACACCTTC	CASSEQGAFGYTF
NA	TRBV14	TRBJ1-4	TGTGCCAGCAGCCAAGAAGACAGATGGAATGAAAAACTGTTTTTT	CASSQEDRWNEKLFF
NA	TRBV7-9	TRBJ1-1	TGTGCCGGATCGGGCGCCCGGGGCACTGAAGCTTTCTTT	CAGSGARGTEAFF
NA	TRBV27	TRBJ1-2	TGTGCCAGCAGTACCGGGACACAGCATGGCTACACCTTC	CASSTGTQHGYTF
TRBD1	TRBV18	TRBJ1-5	TGTGCCAGCTCAGCTGGGACAGACCAGCCCCAGCATTTT	CASSAGTDQPQHF
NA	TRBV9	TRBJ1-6	TGTGCCAGCAGCGCCCATGGGGGCAAGGGATCACCCCTCCACTTT	CASSAHGGKGSPLHF
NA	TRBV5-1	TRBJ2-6	TGCGCCAGCAGCGTAACAGGGAACAACGTCCTGACTTTC	CASSVTGNNVLTF
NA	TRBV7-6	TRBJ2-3	TGTGCCAGCAGCTTAACCACTAGGGGGTCCACAGATACGCAGTATTTT	CASSLTTRGSTDTQYF
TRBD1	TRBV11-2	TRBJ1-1	TGTGCCAGCAGCCATTACAGGGGAGAGGACGAGAACACTGAAGCTTTCTTT	CASSHYRGEDENTEAFF
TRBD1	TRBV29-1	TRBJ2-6	TGCAGCGCGGGGGGGACAGGGGAAAATGGGGCCAACGTCCTGACTTTC	CSAGGTGENGANVLTF
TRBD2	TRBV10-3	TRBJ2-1	TGTGCCATCAATCTAGCGGGGAGCTACAATGAGCAGTTCTTC	CAINLAGSYNEQFF
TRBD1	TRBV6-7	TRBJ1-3	TGTGCCAGTCCTTTGGACAGGGTCGACTCTGGAAACACCATATATTTT	CASPLDRVDSGNTIYF
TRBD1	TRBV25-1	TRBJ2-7	TGTGCCAGCAGTGCCACGAACAGGGGACAAGTGTACGAGCAGTACTTC	CASSATNRGQVYEQYF
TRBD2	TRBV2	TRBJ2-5	TGTGCCAGCAGTTTGGGGGTAGGACTAGGAGAGACCCAGTACTTC	CASSLGVGLGETQYF
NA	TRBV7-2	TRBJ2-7	TGTGCCAGCAGCTTCGGCGGGGCCTACGAGCAGTACTTC	CASSFGGAYEQYF
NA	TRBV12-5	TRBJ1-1	TGTGCTAGTGGTTTGGTCCCTTCCGGGTTTGACACTGAAGCTTTCTTT	CASGLVPSGFDTEAFF
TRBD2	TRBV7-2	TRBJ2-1	TGTGCCAGCAGCCCTATTTGGACTAGCGGGAGGGCCTACAATGAGCAGTTCTTC	CASSPIWTSGRAYNEQFF
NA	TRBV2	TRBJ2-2	TGTGCCAGCATAATTGACAGCTCCACCGGGGAGCTGTTTTTT	CASIIDSSTGELFF
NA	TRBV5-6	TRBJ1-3	TGTGCCGGCAGCTTGGTTCACCGCGAGAGCTCTGGAAACACCATATATTTT	CAGSLVHRESSGNTIYF
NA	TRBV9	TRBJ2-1	TGTGCCAGCAGCCCCCCTAACAGGGATGAGCAGTTCTTC	CASSPPNRDEQFF
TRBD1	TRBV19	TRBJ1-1	TGTGCCAGTAGTTTGGACAGGGTGACTGAAGCTTTCTTT	CASSLDRVTEAFF
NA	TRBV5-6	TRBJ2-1	TGTGCCAGCAGCGCTGACTCCGTGGAGCAGTTCTTC	CASSADSVEQFF
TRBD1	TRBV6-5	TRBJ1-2	TGTGCCAGCAGTTCTGCGGGACAGGGGGTCGGGTATGGCTACACCTTC	CASSSAGQGVGYGYTF
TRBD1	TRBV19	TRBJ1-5	TGTGCCAGTAGTAACACAGGGGGTAATCAGCCCCAGCATTTT	CASSNTGGNQPQHF
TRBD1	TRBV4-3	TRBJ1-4	TGCGCCAGCAGCCAAGATCGGACAGGGGTTCGGGAAAAACTGTTTTTT	CASSQDRTGVREKLFF
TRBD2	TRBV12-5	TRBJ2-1	TGTGCTAGTGGCCCCAGCGGGAGGGCCTCGAATGAGCAGTTCTTC	CASGPSGRASNEQFF
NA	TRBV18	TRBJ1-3	TGTGCCAGCTCACCATCAGGCCCTGGAAACACCATATATTTT	CASSPSGPGNTIYF
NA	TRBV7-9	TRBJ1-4	TGTGCCAGCAGCTTGAGCCAGGGTGAGGAAAAACTGTTTTTT	CASSLSQGEEKLFF
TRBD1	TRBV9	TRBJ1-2	TGTGCCAGCAGCGCAGACAGGGGGCTGGGTGGCTACACCTTC	CASSADRGLGGYTF
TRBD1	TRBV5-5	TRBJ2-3	TGTGCCAGCACCGGGACAGGGACTCCCACAGATACGCAGTATTTT	CASTGTGTPTDTQYF
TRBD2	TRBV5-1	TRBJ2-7	TGCGCCAGCAGCTCTAACCCGGGAGGCACCTACGAGCAGTACTTC	CASSSNPGGTYEQYF
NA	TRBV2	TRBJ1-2	TGTGCCAGCAGTCCGACAGAAGGGGTAGGCTACACCTTC	CASSPTEGVGYTF
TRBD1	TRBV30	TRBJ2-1	TGTGCCTGGAGATTACGTCAGGGGGCTTTATACAATGAGCAGTTCTTC	CAWRLRQGALYNEQFF